These 27 T cell receptor beta chains came from one sample sequenced in a study of T cell changes during pregnancy in multiple sclerosis. The protocol was immunoSEQ multiplex PCR, while the TCRdb copy is restricted to in-frame clones and leaves out a portion. The sample records about 59,000 clones, roughly 94% being singletons. Sequenced material: CD8+ T cells from peripheral blood mononuclear cells, taken after pregnancy. All receptors come from a female donor with multiple sclerosis, enrolled in a pregnancy study.

The chain couples TRBV5-1 to TRBJ2-3; tentative D call: TRBD2 (7 bases). Trimming stripped 6 bases from V and 3 bases from J, with 17 bases between. The CDR3 spans 15 residues. CDR1 and CDR2 (germline): SGHRS, YFSETQ. Here the CDR3 DNA reads TGCGCCAGCACGAGGGGGGGAGATAGTACAGATACGCAGTATTTT. Amino acid sequence: CASTRGGDSTDTQYF.

V gene TRBV6-1 combines with J gene TRBJ1-4; D is ambiguous. CDR1 and CDR2 (germline): MNHNS, SASEGT. The CDR3 runs 14 residues. V shed 6 bases and J shed 5 bases, with 13 bases lying between them. The CDR3 DNA is TGTGCCAGCAGCTTATTGGCAGGCAATGAAAAACTGTTTTTT. Translating it yields CASSLLAGNEKLFF.

The genes are TRBV27 and TRBJ2-1, with 11 positions matching TRBD2. The J segment lost 6 bases and the V segment lost 5 bases, leaving 6 bases of the junction unmatched. Looked up from germline, CDR1 is MNHEY and CDR2 is SMNVEV (reference sequence). The CDR3 loop spans 15 amino acids. In nucleotides, the CDR3 is TGTGCCAGCAGTATCGGACTAGCGGGTCGCAATGAGCAGTTCTTC. Translated, it gives CASSIGLAGRNEQFF.

V gene TRBV14 combines with J gene TRBJ2-7, with 7 bases lining up with TRBD2. The CDR3 spans 15 residues. Trimming took 1 base from V and 3 from J; bases not matched to a gene: 6. The germline gives CDR1 SGHDN, CDR2 FVKESK. The DNA of the CDR3 is TGTGCCAGCAGCCAAGGAAGCGGGGAAGTCTACGAGCAGTACTTC. Its protein product is CASSQGSGEVYEQYF.

The chain carries TRBV18 and TRBJ2-3; 8 positions agree with TRBD1. Germline assignment: CDR1 KGHSH and CDR2 LQKENI. Trimming at V came to 4 bases and at J to 1 base, leaving 10 bases not matched to a gene. This CDR3 comprises 17 residues. The CDR3, as DNA: TGTGCCAGCTCACTGACAGGACAGGGAGGTGGCACAGATACGCAGTATTTT. Protein product: CASSLTGQGGGTDTQYF.

This clone was picked up one time. The rearrangement joins TRBV11-2 to TRBJ2-7, with 7 nucleotides matching TRBD2. Germline V gives CDR1 SGHAT, CDR2 FQNNGV. The CDR3 spans 14 residues. V shed 5 bases, J shed 0 bases, and the junction held 4 bases outside the gene matches. The CDR3 DNA reads as TGTGCCAGCAGCCGAGCGGGGATCTCCTACGAGCAGTACTTC. Protein: CASSRAGISYEQYF.

The chain has TRBV7-8 and TRBJ1-4; 9 nucleotides match TRBD1. The germline CDR1 and CDR2 sequences are SGHVS and FQNEAQ. After removal of 5 bases from V and 7 bases from J, the junction contained 8 bases not matched to a gene. The CDR3 consists of 15 residues. The CDR3 DNA reads as TGTGCCAGCAGCCCGCCCGACAGGGGGGGTGAAAAACTGTTTTTT. Protein sequence: CASSPPDRGGEKLFF. The full variable domain, its missing parts supplied by reference TRBV7-8 and TRBJ1-4, is GAGVSQSPRYKVAKRGQDVALRCDPISGHVSLFWYQQALGQGPEFLTYFQNEAQLDKSGLPSDRFFAERPEGSVSTLKIQRTQQEDSAVYLCASSPPDRGGEKLFFGSGTQLSVL.

The chain recombines TRBV6-4 with TRBJ2-3; 12 bases are shared with TRBD2. The CDR3 is 15 amino acids. V was pared by 4 bases and J by 4 bases, with 3 bases of the junction left unmatched. Germline V gene lookup returns CDR1 MRHNA and CDR2 SNTAGT. The CDR3 coding sequence is TGTGCCAGCAGTGTACTAGCGGGAGGAGCAGATACGCAGTATTTT. Its translation: CASSVLAGGADTQYF.

The chain carries TRBV30 and TRBJ1-2, with a weak D call TRBD1 (5 bases). This CDR3 spans 14 amino acids. From germline, CDR1 is GTSNPN and CDR2 SVGIG (reference sequence). V lost 0 bases to trimming and J lost 6 bases, with 14 bases between them. CDR3 protein: CAWSVSWTSDGYTF. CDR3 DNA sequence: TGTGCCTGGAGTGTATCGTGGACATCTGATGGCTACACCTTC.

The CDR3 DNA follows: TGTGCCAGCAGCTCAGACAGGGAACAGGGGGAGCAGTACTTC. The encoded protein is CASSSDREQGEQYF. The genes are TRBV7-8 and TRBJ2-7; 7 nucleotides line up with TRBD1. V was pared by 4 bases and J by 7 bases, with 10 bases of the junction left unmatched. The CDR3 loop spans 14 amino acids. Germline loops: CDR1 SGHVS, CDR2 FQNEAQ.

This rearrangement joins TRBV5-1 to TRBJ2-3, with no clear D. CDR1 and CDR2 from the germline V gene are SGHRS and YFSETQ. Trimming left V 0 bases short and J 4 bases short, with 6 bases between. CDR3 length: 13 residues. The CDR3 is CASSLDSPDTQYF. The CDR3 nucleotides read TGCGCCAGCAGCTTGGACTCCCCAGATACGCAGTATTTT.

DNA for the CDR3: TGTGCCAGCATCCCCCTACGAGTCCTGAGCGAGCAGTACTTC. Its translation: CASIPLRVLSEQYF. The chain recombines TRBV21-1 with TRBJ2-7; whether TRBD2, the table's D call, matches the DNA was not checked. TRBV21-1 is a pseudogene locus. The CDR3 totals 14 residues.

The rearrangement uses TRBV10-2 and TRBJ2-7; possible D gene TRBD1, 6 bases. The germline V gene encodes CDR1 WSHSY and CDR2 SAAADI. Trimming pared 4 bases from V and 2 bases from J, leaving 9 bases between. This CDR3 contains 13 residues. The CDR3 sequence is CASSVGQTYEQYF. The CDR3 DNA reads TGCGCCAGCAGTGTCGGACAGACCTACGAGCAGTACTTC.

CDR3 in amino acids: CASSGQGRSGELFF. CDR3 in DNA: TGTGCCAGCAGTGGGCAGGGCCGCAGCGGGGAGCTGTTTTTT. This chain uses TRBV28 with TRBJ2-2; TRBD1 might be the D (5 bases). Per germline, CDR1 MDHEN and CDR2 SYDVKM. The CDR3 extends over 14 amino acids. Trimming removed 5 bases from V and 7 bases from J, with 14 bases in between.

This clone was seen a single time. The chain uses TRBV5-5 and TRBJ2-5; no reliable D call. Trimming removed 0 bases from V and 2 bases from J, with 11 bases in between. The CDR3 extends over 15 amino acids. The germline V gene has CDR1 SGHKS and CDR2 YYEKEE (reference sequence). The CDR3 loop reads CASSLDGLSQETQYF. DNA for the CDR3: TGTGCCAGCAGCTTGGATGGGCTGTCTCAAGAGACCCAGTACTTC.

V gene TRBV9 combines with J gene TRBJ1-5; 7 bases are shared with TRBD1. Per the germline V gene, CDR1 is SGDLS and CDR2 is YYNGEE. The CDR3 spans 17 residues. V lost 1 base and J lost 1; bases outside the gene matches: 8. The CDR3 DNA is TGTGCCAGCAGCGTATACGACAGGGCCACGAGCAATCAGCCCCAGCATTTT. Protein sequence: CASSVYDRATSNQPQHF.

The chain joins TRBV25-1 to TRBJ2-7; D uncertain. The CDR3 is 14 residues long. V was clipped by 1 base and J by 2 bases, with 9 bases between them. The germline V gene encodes CDR1 MGHDK and CDR2 SYGVNS. The CDR3 loop is CASSESPEPYEQYF. CDR3 bases: TGTGCCAGCAGTGAATCTCCAGAACCCTACGAGCAGTACTTC.

This clone came up once. CDR3 protein: CASSLISGQVAYEQYF. The CDR3 coding sequence is TGTGCCAGCAGCTTAATATCGGGACAGGTCGCCTACGAGCAGTACTTC. V is TRBV4-2 and J is TRBJ2-7; 8 nucleotides line up with TRBD1. With V trimmed by 5 bases and J by 2 bases, 11 bases remained unmatched. The CDR3 sequence is 16 residues long. CDR1 and CDR2 (germline): LGHNA, YNFKEQ.

The chain recombines TRBV6-5 with TRBJ2-5, with D tentatively TRBD2 (6 bases). The germline CDR1 and CDR2 sequences are MNHEY and SVGAGI. The ends were cut back, 2 bases at V and 7 bases at J, with 11 bases in the middle. CDR3 length equals 13 residues. This chain's CDR3 is CASSYGSGGTQYF. The CDR3 DNA sequence: TGTGCCAGCAGTTACGGTAGCGGAGGGACCCAGTACTTC.

The CDR3 sequence: CASSLGGGGNQPQHF. As DNA, the CDR3 is TGTGCCAGCAGCTTAGGAGGGGGTGGCAATCAGCCCCAGCATTTT. J is TRBJ1-5 and V is TRBV13, with D possibly TRBD1 on 6 matching bases. V was cut by 0 bases and J by 2 bases, with 8 bases left in between. Germline assignment: CDR1 PRHDT and CDR2 FYEKMQ (reference sequence). The CDR3 is made up of 15 amino acids.

The chain has TRBV27 and TRBJ1-2; TRBD1 aligns across 11 bases. The CDR3 has 13 amino acids. Germline trimming cut 6 bases from V and 7 bases from J; bases unmatched to any gene: 4. CDR1 and CDR2 from the germline V gene are MNHEY and SMNVEV (reference sequence). CDR3 nucleotide sequence: TGTGCCAGCAGCTGGGGGACAGGGGGTGGCTACACCTTC. This codes for CASSWGTGGGYTF.

This clone appeared a single time. The rearrangement links TRBV27 to TRBJ2-1; D gene uncertain. This CDR3 contains 15 residues. V lost 3 bases and J 8 bases, leaving 17 bases between the germline ends. Germline V gene sequence: CDR1 MNHEY, CDR2 SMNVEV (reference sequence). The CDR3 bases are TGTGCCAGCAGTTTGAGACATCGCCCCTTTGATGAGCAGTTCTTC. Its translation: CASSLRHRPFDEQFF.

The rearrangement links TRBV5-1 to TRBJ2-2; D not resolved. The CDR3 extends over 13 amino acids. V lost 2 bases and J lost 4, with 6 bases in between. Germline loops: CDR1 SGHRS, CDR2 YFSETQ. The chain's CDR3 is CASSFSSTGELFF. The CDR3 DNA sequence: TGCGCCAGCAGCTTCTCCTCCACCGGGGAGCTGTTTTTT.

This sequence joins TRBV7-8 and TRBJ1-4, with D unclear. CDR3 length: 15 residues. Trimming stripped 3 bases from V and 6 bases from J, with 14 bases between. Looked up from germline, CDR1 is SGHVS and CDR2 is FQNEAQ. The CDR3 DNA reads TGTGCCAGCAGCTTTAACCTTCTGCGGGATGAAAAACTGTTTTTT. Translated: CASSFNLLRDEKLFF.

This clone was found once. The CDR3 here is CASSDSSLPENEQFF. The DNA for the CDR3 is TGTGCCAGCAGTGATAGTAGCCTTCCGGAAAATGAGCAGTTCTTC. The chain links TRBV6-1 to TRBJ2-1; D not resolved. Trimming shortened V by 3 bases and J by 7 bases, and 16 bases separated the two germline ends. The CDR3 contains 15 residues. Germline V gives CDR1 MNHNS, CDR2 SASEGT.

This clone was counted between two and nine times. The chain employs TRBV9 and TRBJ1-1; D unclear. Germline values: CDR1 SGDLS, CDR2 YYNGEE. V lost 7 bases and J 4 bases, leaving 11 bases between the germline ends. CDR3 size: 12 residues. The CDR3 here is CASDPVSTEAFF. For the CDR3, the DNA is TGTGCCAGCGATCCGGTGAGCACTGAAGCTTTCTTT. Full variable domain (missing parts from reference TRBV9 and TRBJ1-1): DSGVTQTPKHLITATGQRVTLRCSPRSGDLSVYWYQQSLDQGLQFLIQYYNGEERAKGNILERFSAQQFPDLHSELNLSSLELGDSALYFCASDPVSTEAFFGQGTRLTVV.

The chain has TRBV7-6 and TRBJ2-3; 9 bases match TRBD1. The CDR3 sequence is 15 residues long. After removal of 5 bases from V and 3 bases from J, the junction contained 6 bases not matched to a gene. Germline lookup yields CDR1 SGHVS and CDR2 FNYEAQ. The CDR3 DNA reads TGTGCCAGCAGCGCGACAGGGGGAGGAACAGATACGCAGTATTTT. Its translation: CASSATGGGTDTQYF.